The clone carrying this TCR beta chain was seen a few times. What it recognizes is unknown. TCRdb analysed the reads with MiXCR anew, one entry per CDR3 protein. The data hold some 700,000 distinct CDR3 sequences, with 30% to 35% observed a single time. This specimen belongs to a study of T cell repertoires in cytomegalovirus infection. Study-wide background: Recently described HLA-C-restricted plus well-studied HLA-B-restricted CMV epitopes were used. Based on public TCR beta signatures, there were indications of CMV infection and of a matching HLA type.

CDR1 and CDR2 from the germline V gene are MNHNY and SVGAGI (reference sequence). The CDR3 runs to 17 residues. The V and J ends lost 2 bases and 5 bases respectively, with 21 bases between them. Study-wide points: Using cumulative public TCR beta family frequency, the authors identified those who carried CMV together with the relevant HLA. CMV-specific TCR beta clonotypes restricted by HLA-C were the ones dominating the ex vivo response.

This receptor was identified in a human donor in good health (CMV status not recorded). Some clones in this sample may be carry-over from other donors' samples. The rearrangement uses TRBV6-6 and TRBJ2-5; a weak D match, TRBD2 (6 bases). Here the sequenced sample was cultured PBMCs, taken from culture after CMV antigen stimulation. CDR3 region: CASSYPPTLDYFETQYF. The CDR3 DNA reads as TGTGCCAGCAGTTACCCACCTACCTTGGACTATTTCGAGACCCAGTACTTC.